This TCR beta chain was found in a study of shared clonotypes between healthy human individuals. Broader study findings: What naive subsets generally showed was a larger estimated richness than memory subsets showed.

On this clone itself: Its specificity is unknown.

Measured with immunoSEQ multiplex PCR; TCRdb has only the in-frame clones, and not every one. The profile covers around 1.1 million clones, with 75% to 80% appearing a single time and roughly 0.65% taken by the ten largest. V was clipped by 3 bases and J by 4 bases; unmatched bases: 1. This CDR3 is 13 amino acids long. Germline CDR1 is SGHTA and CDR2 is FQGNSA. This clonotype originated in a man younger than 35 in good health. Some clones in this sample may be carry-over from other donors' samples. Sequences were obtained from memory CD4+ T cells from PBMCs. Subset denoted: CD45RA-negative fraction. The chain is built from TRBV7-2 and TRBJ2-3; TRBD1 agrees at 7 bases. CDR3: CASSLTGSDTQYF. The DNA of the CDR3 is TGTGCCAGCAGCTTGACAGGGTCAGATACGCAGTATTTT.